This TCR beta chain emerged from a study of early T cells in non-severe SARS-CoV-2 infection. In the study overall: With bulk RNA from unsorted whole blood as input, sequencing yielded unpaired chains. The study, taken as a whole, reports: VDJdb matching skewed toward anti-spike CD8 responses, missing private and CD4 specificities.

Individual cDNA molecules received unique molecular identifiers during library preparation. TCRdb used MiXCR to reprocess the 5' RACE reads, holding one entry per CDR3 protein. Here the sample spans approximately 88,000 distinct CDR3 sequences, roughly an eighth being singletons. The CDR3 loop spans 19 amino acids. Unmatched junction bases numbered 15, after V lost 1 base and J lost 3 bases. This clonotype has at least ten counts. Its antigen is unknown. The receptor was derived from an adult who was a healthcare worker with PCR-confirmed SARS-CoV-2 infection or an uninfected control (not recorded which). What was sequenced was whole blood. The chain recombines TRBV12-3 or TRBV12-4 with TRBJ2-7; TRBD2 matches 10 bases. The CDR3 is CASSLGLAGASPLIYEQYF. CDR3 sequence (DNA): TGTGCCAGCAGTTTAGGGCTAGCGGGGGCATCCCCACTTATCTACGAGCAGTACTTC.